This entry features one T cell receptor (beta chain) sequence. Germline trimming cut 5 bases from V and 3 bases from J; bases unmatched to any gene: 12. This CDR3 has 17 amino acids. CDR1 and CDR2 (germline): SEHNR, FQNEAQ (reference sequence). This sample is drawn from a study of shared clonotypes between healthy human individuals. The table came from immunoSEQ multiplex PCR; TCRdb's copy has only in-frame clones and leaves some out. The data contain about 2 million clones, about 95% of them singletons. Naive CD8 isolation took CD45RO-negative cells positively selected for CCR7 and excluded terminally differentiated effector memory CD45RA+ cells.

The sample taken for sequencing was naive CD8+ T cells sorted from blood. The sequence was collected from a man aged 18 to 29 in good health. The chain carries TRBV7-9 and TRBJ2-1; 8 bases line up with TRBD1. CDR3 region: CASSPRLGQAGYNEQFF. For the CDR3, the DNA is TGTGCCAGCAGCCCCCGATTGGGACAGGCGGGCTACAATGAGCAGTTCTTC.